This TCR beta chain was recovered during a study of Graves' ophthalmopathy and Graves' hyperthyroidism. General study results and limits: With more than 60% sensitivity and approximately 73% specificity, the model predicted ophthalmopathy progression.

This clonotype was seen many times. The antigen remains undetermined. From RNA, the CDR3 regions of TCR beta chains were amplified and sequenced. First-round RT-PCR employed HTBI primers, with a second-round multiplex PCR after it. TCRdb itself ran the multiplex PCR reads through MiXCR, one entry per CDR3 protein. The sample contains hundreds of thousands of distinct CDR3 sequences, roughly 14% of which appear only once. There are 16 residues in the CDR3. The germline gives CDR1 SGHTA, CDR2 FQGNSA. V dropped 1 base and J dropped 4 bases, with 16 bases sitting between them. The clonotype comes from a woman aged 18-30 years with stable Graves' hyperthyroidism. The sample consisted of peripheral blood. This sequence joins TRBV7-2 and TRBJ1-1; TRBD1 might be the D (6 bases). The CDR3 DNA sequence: TGTGCCAGCAGCTTAGTGCTGGGGGCGCTTCTCACTGAAGCTTTCTTT. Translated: CASSLVLGALLTEAFF. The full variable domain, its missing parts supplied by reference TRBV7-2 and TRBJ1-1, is GAGVSQSPSNKVTEKGKDVELRCDPISGHTALYWYRQSLGQGLEFLIYFQGNSAPDKSGLPSDRFSAERTGGSVSTLTIQRTQQEDSAVYLCASSLVLGALLTEAFFGQGTRLTVV.